These 15 T cell receptor beta chains came from one sample sequenced in a study of Ad26.COV2.S vaccination and SARS-CoV-2 variants. Generated by immunoSEQ multiplex PCR, the TCRdb table keeps only in-frame clones and is missing some. The table shows some 340,000 clones, with around 84% occurring only once. The treatment was: around 19 received Ad26.COV2.S at low or high dose, single or two shots; a few received placebo; per-sample allocation not given. Sampling occurred on day 63 after the first vaccine or placebo injection. The sequencing here drew on peripheral blood, taken in a trial of Ad26.COV2.S vaccine versus placebo. All receptors derive from a person between 18 and 65 years old who received the Ad26.COV2.S COVID-19 vaccine or a placebo.

The V gene is TRBV6-5, the J gene TRBJ2-7; no clear D. V was trimmed by 5 bases and J by 0 bases, leaving 14 bases between them. Germline V lookup: CDR1 MNHEY, CDR2 SVGAGI. The CDR3 is made up of 15 amino acids. The CDR3 sequence is CASSKQWGSSYEQYF. CDR3 bases: TGTGCCAGCAGTAAACAGTGGGGATCCTCCTACGAGCAGTACTTC.

CDR3 sequence reads: CASSYRRLSEAFF. The CDR3 nucleotides are TGTGCCAGCAGTTACAGAAGGCTGTCTGAAGCTTTCTTT. The rearrangement joins TRBV6-5 to TRBJ1-1, with no clear D. This CDR3 region has 13 residues. Germline values: CDR1 MNHEY, CDR2 SVGAGI. Trimming took off 2 bases at V and 6 bases at J, with 10 bases between the two ends.

V usage is TRBV11-2 and J usage is TRBJ2-7; 11 bases map to TRBD2. V trimming: 4 bases; J trimming: 4 bases; junction bases outside the gene matches: 9. There are 16 residues in the CDR3. Germline CDR1 reads SGHAT; CDR2 reads FQNNGV. The CDR3 bases are TGTGCCAGCAGCTCGTTAGCGGGGGGGAGACTATACGAGCAGTACTTC. Encoded protein: CASSSLAGGRLYEQYF.

The chain recombines TRBV12-5 with TRBJ1-3; 7 bases are shared with TRBD1. Germline V gene data show CDR1 as LGHNT and CDR2 as FRNRAP. With V trimmed by 6 bases and J by 0 bases, 8 bases remained unmatched. The CDR3 consists of 16 residues. CDR3 DNA: TGTGCTAGTGGCGGGACAGCCAGCAGCTCTGGAAACACCATATATTTT. As protein: CASGGTASSSGNTIYF.

The chain recombines TRBV6-2 or TRBV6-3 with TRBJ1-2; D is possibly TRBD1 (6 bases). CDR3 length: 15 amino acids. Germline CDR1 is MNHEY and CDR2 is SVGEGT. V was pared by 2 bases and J by 5 bases, with 15 bases between. The CDR3 DNA reads as TGTGCCAGCAGTTACGGCGGGACACCATTATATGGCTACACCTTC. This translates into CASSYGGTPLYGYTF.

This clone was seen once. The chain's CDR3 is CASSSLRYNEQFF. In nucleotides, the CDR3 is TGTGCCAGCAGTTCCCTCCGCTACAATGAGCAGTTCTTC. The chain employs TRBV6-2 or TRBV6-3 and TRBJ2-1; D is undetermined. Germline CDR1 MNHEY, CDR2 SVGEGT. V lost 4 bases, J lost 3 bases, and 7 bases lay in between. CDR3 size: 13 residues.

The CDR3 DNA sequence: TGTGCCAGCTCGTCGGCCGTAGCGGGGGGAACCCAAGAGACCCAGTACTTC. Its protein product is CASSSAVAGGTQETQYF. The V gene is TRBV18, the J gene TRBJ2-5; 10 bases are a match to TRBD2. The junction had 11 bases not matched to a gene; V was cut back by 6 bases and J by 1 base. The germline V gene encodes CDR1 KGHSH and CDR2 LQKENI. This CDR3 is 17 amino acids long.

This chain joins TRBV5-4 and TRBJ2-5; D might be TRBD1 or TRBD2, each matching 5 bases. The CDR3 totals 12 residues. V was clipped by 5 bases and J by 7 bases, with 12 bases between them. CDR1 and CDR2 from the germline V gene are SGHNT and YYREEE (reference sequence). CDR3 bases: TGTGCCAGCAGTCGGGACCACGGGACCCAGTACTTC. This codes for CASSRDHGTQYF.

This chain joins TRBV5-1 and TRBJ1-4, with a tentative D call TRBD1 (5 bases). The length of the CDR3 is 17 residues. Trimming stripped 4 bases from V and 0 bases from J, with 16 bases between. The V gene's germline CDR1 is SGHRS and CDR2 YFSETQ. The CDR3: CASSPTTGVATNEKLFF. CDR3 coding DNA: TGCGCCAGCAGCCCGACGACGGGGGTTGCAACTAATGAAAAACTGTTTTTT.

The chain uses TRBV3-1 (or the pseudogene TRBV3-2) and TRBJ2-5, with 7 bases that match TRBD2. The CDR3 runs to 15 residues. Germline loops: CDR1 LGHDT, CDR2 YNNKEL (reference sequence). The V and J ends lost 3 bases and 1 base, in that order; junction bases with no gene match: 5. The DNA for the CDR3 is TGTGCCAGCAGCCATCGGCGGGGGACCCAAGAGACCCAGTACTTC. Protein sequence: CASSHRRGTQETQYF.

The sample holds a few counts of this clone. The chain recombines TRBV7-2 with TRBJ1-2; TRBD1 might be the D (6 bases). V dropped 1 base and J dropped 3 bases, with 12 bases sitting between them. Germline values: CDR1 SGHTA, CDR2 FQGNSA. CDR3 length: 15 residues. This CDR3 reads CASSLDAGADYGYTF. The CDR3, as DNA: TGTGCCAGCAGCTTAGACGCGGGGGCGGACTATGGCTACACCTTC.

The chain links TRBV11-2 to TRBJ2-4; D may correspond to TRBD1 or TRBD2 (5 bases each). Germline CDR1 is SGHAT and CDR2 is FQNNGV. This CDR3 is 14 amino acids long. With 6 bases removed from V and 1 base from J, the gap between germline ends came to 10 bases. The CDR3 region is CASSQEGAKNIQYF. CDR3 DNA sequence: TGTGCCAGCAGTCAAGAGGGGGCCAAAAACATTCAGTACTTC.

This clone was counted a single time. This chain connects TRBV12-3 or TRBV12-4 to TRBJ1-1; D gene unclear. This CDR3 region has 13 residues. Trimming took off 6 bases at V and 0 bases at J, with 8 bases between the two ends. The CDR3 here is CASSQTLNTEAFF. CDR3 sequence (DNA): TGTGCCAGCAGCCAGACATTGAACACTGAAGCTTTCTTT.

The chain uses TRBV7-2 and TRBJ1-4; D remains unclear. Trimming took 3 bases from V and 0 from J, leaving 8 bases between them. The CDR3 totals 15 residues. The germline gives CDR1 SGHTA, CDR2 FQGNSA. CDR3 loop: CASSLDGSTNEKLFF. For the CDR3, the DNA is TGTGCCAGCAGCTTGGACGGATCAACTAATGAAAAACTGTTTTTT.

The rearrangement uses TRBV14 and TRBJ2-7; 12 bases match TRBD2. The CDR3 loop spans 17 amino acids. Germline V gene lookup returns CDR1 SGHDN and CDR2 FVKESK. The J segment lost 2 bases and the V segment lost 1 base, leaving 6 bases of the junction unmatched. CDR3 in amino acids: CASSQGVLAGGTYEQYF. The CDR3 DNA is TGTGCCAGCAGCCAAGGTGTACTAGCGGGGGGTACCTACGAGCAGTACTTC.